These T cell receptor beta chains were read from a single sample in a study of memory CD8 T cells in hepatitis C reinfection. Here immunoSEQ multiplex PCR was the method, and the copy in TCRdb shows in-frame clones only, minus some. The table records just over 45,000 clones, 75% to 90% of them present only once. The sample taken for sequencing was naive CD8+ T cells sorted from blood. Receptors were obtained from a man between 18 and 35 years old with hepatitis C virus infection. Each CDR3 is given with its conserved first and last residue. A D gene is named only where the DNA matches it firmly. Some rows have no size entry. The others give once, few or many, or a class for an expanded clone.

clone_size d_call j_call v_call cdr3_nt cdr3_aa
. TRBD2 TRBJ2-1 TRBV11-3 TGTGCCAGCAGCCCCGGGGGGACGGATATCTACAATGAGCAGTTCTTC CASSPGGTDIYNEQFF
. TRBD1 TRBJ1-2 TRBV2 TGTGCCAGCAGTGAATGGGTGTTAGGGGGCGATGGCTACACCTTC CASSEWVLGGDGYTF
. TRBD2 TRBJ2-5 TRBV27 TGTGCAGCGGGGGGCGCGAGGGAGACCCAGTACTTC CAAGGARETQYF
. TRBD2 TRBJ2-2 TRBV6-5 TGTGCCAGCAAATGGGGGGGGGAACGCACCGGGGAGCTGTTTTTT CASKWGGERTGELFF
few . TRBJ1-2 TRBV6-6 TGTGCCAGCAGAGGACTGGGCCCCTCAGGAGGCTACACCTTC CASRGLGPSGGYTF
. TRBD2 TRBJ2-1 TRBV13 TGTGCCAGCAGCGCAGGCGGGACTAGCGGTGAGAGCTACAATGAGCAGTTCTTC CASSAGGTSGESYNEQFF
. . TRBJ1-5 TRBV5-8 TGTGCCAGCAGCTTGCTAGGGGAACAGCCCCAGCATTTT CASSLLGEQPQHF
once . TRBJ2-7 TRBV7-2 TGTGCCAGCAGCTCTTATAGGGACAACTCCTACGAGCAGTACTTC CASSSYRDNSYEQYF
. TRBD1 TRBJ2-5 TRBV4-1 TGCGCCAGCAGCCAAGGGGCCCGGACAGGGGGCGAGACCCAGTACTTC CASSQGARTGGETQYF
. TRBD2 TRBJ2-1 TRBV4-1 TGCGCCAGCAGCCAAGATGGGGCGGGTAACGGGAGGGTTAATGAGCAGTTCTTC CASSQDGAGNGRVNEQFF
. . TRBJ2-7 TRBV28 TGTGCCAGCAGTCTGAGCCTCGGACAGGGGGACTCTAGCGGGAGCTCCTACGAGCAGTACTTC CASSLSLGQGDSSGSSYEQYF
. . TRBJ2-6 TRBV9 TGTGCCAGCAGCGCGAGCTCTGGGGCCAACGTCCTGACTTTC CASSASSGANVLTF
. . TRBJ2-1 TRBV7-9 TGTGCCAGCAGCCCCGGAGACAATGAGCAGTTCTTC CASSPGDNEQFF
. TRBD2 TRBJ2-1 TRBV29-1 TGCAGCGTCCGGGACTACACCTACAATGAGCAGTTCTTC CSVRDYTYNEQFF
. TRBD2 TRBJ2-3 TRBV5-1 TGCGCCAGCAGTTGGACTAGCGGGGTCCAAGGGGATACGCAGTATTTT CASSWTSGVQGDTQYF
. TRBD1 TRBJ2-5 TRBV11-2 TGTGCCAGCAGCTACGATGGGACAGATCAAGAGACCCAGTACTTC CASSYDGTDQETQYF
. . TRBJ2-6 TRBV21-1 TGTGCCAGCAGCAAAGCCTCCCTGGGCCAGGGGGCGGAAGGGGCCAACGTCCTGACTTTC CASSKASLGQGAEGANVLTF
. . TRBJ2-1 TRBV7-7 TGTGCTAGCAGCCCTTCGGTCGGAGCGGCCAACTCCTACAATGAGCAGTTCTTC CASSPSVGAANSYNEQFF
. TRBD2 TRBJ2-1 TRBV27 TGTGCCAGCAGTTTAAAGACTAGCGGGGGCCCACGGGAGCAGTTCTTC CASSLKTSGGPREQFF
. . TRBJ2-1 TRBV5-6 TGTGCCAGCAGCTCAGGACTATCCAACAATAGGGATGAGCAGTTCTTC CASSSGLSNNRDEQFF
. . TRBJ2-3 TRBV27 TGTGCCAGCAGTTTTACCATAGGAGGCACAGATACGCAGTATTTT CASSFTIGGTDTQYF
. . TRBJ2-1 TRBV29-1 TGCATGGGCGGGACCTCCTACAATGAGCAGTTCTTC CMGGTSYNEQFF
. TRBD2 TRBJ2-1 TRBV5-1 TGCGCCAGCAGTTCCCCGGGACTAGCGGGAAGTGTTTACGACAATGAGCAGTTCTTC CASSSPGLAGSVYDNEQFF
. . TRBJ2-7 TRBV28 TGTGCCAGCAGTTTGACGCAAGGCGGCGAGCAGTACTTC CASSLTQGGEQYF